This entry describes one T cell receptor (beta chain). Its antigen is not identified. The junction differs from germline at one of its ends, possibly a read error. DNA and RNA were both co-extracted from 20-30 mg of bulk tissue that had not been sorted. Chronic HBV infection affected patients, none of whom had received treatment. These data come from a study of tumor-infiltrating lymphocytes in primary liver carcinoma. Study results and limitations: Among top clones, only about 8-25% appeared in all five tumor regions. Top-250-clone fractions were significantly higher in tumors than in blood (p = 0.039).

With around 490 ng total RNA as template and a constant-region primer, TCR beta cDNA was made. Slightly modified ARM-PCR with three nested multiplex PCR rounds yielded TCR beta libraries. TCRdb reprocessed the multiplex PCR reads via MiXCR and lists one record per CDR3 protein. The sample yields 150,000 to 200,000 distinct CDR3 sequences, around four fifths seen once. The origin of this receptor is a man aged 35 to 55 with primary liver carcinoma and hepatitis B virus infection. Sequencing was performed on tumor tissue from primary liver carcinoma.

The CDR3 reads CASSYSSYLAGEETQNF. CDR3 sequence (DNA): TGTGCCAGCAGTTACTCGAGTTATCTAGCGGGAGAAGAGACCCAGAATTTC. The chain couples TRBV6-7 to TRBJ2-5; 10 bases match TRBD2. TRBV6-7 qualifies as an ORF whose function is uncertain. The CDR3 loop spans 17 amino acids.